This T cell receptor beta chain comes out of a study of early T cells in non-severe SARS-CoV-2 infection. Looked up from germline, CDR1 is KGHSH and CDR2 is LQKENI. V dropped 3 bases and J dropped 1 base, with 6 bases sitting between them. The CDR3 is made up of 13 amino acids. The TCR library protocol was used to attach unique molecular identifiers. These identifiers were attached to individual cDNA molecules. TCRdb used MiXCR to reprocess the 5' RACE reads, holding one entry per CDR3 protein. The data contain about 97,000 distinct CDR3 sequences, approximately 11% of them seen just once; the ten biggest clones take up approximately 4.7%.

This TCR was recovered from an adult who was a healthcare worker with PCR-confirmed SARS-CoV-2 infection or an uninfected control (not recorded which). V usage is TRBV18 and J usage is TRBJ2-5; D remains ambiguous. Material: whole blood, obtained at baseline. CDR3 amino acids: CASSPELQETQYF. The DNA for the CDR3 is TGTGCCAGCTCACCGGAACTCCAAGAGACCCAGTACTTC.